These 26 T cell receptor beta chains share one sample of origin, sequenced in a study of control samples from healthy donors and cancer patients. The repertoire was sequenced with immunoSEQ multiplex PCR; TCRdb's copy has only in-frame clones and lacks some. The sample yields 100,000 to 150,000 clones, more than 85% seen once. The source material was blood. These receptors were obtained from a man aged 18 to 30 in good health.

This clone was seen a single time. The genes are TRBV12-3 or TRBV12-4 and TRBJ1-6; 7 bases align to TRBD1. The CDR3 runs to 13 residues. The V gene end was trimmed by 5 bases and the J gene end by 12 bases; junction bases not matched to a gene: 7. The CDR3 sequence: CASSSYRGEPLHF. The CDR3, as DNA: TGTGCCAGCAGTAGTTACAGGGGAGAACCCCTCCACTTT.

The chain combines TRBV11-3 with TRBJ2-3; 10 nucleotides line up with TRBD1. The CDR3 contains 15 residues. The V and J ends lost 1 base and 3 bases, in that order; junction bases with no gene match: 1. Germline values: CDR1 SGHNT, CDR2 YENEEA. CDR3 amino acids: CASSLGQGATDTQYF. The CDR3 DNA follows: TGTGCCAGCAGCTTAGGACAGGGGGCTACAGATACGCAGTATTTT.

V and J are TRBV9 and TRBJ2-7; 10 bases map to TRBD2. Trimming cost V 0 bases and J 4 bases; bases outside gene matches: 4. Germline CDR1 SGDLS, CDR2 YYNGEE. The CDR3 extends over 15 amino acids. The CDR3 protein is CASSVGGTSEYEQYF. As DNA, the CDR3 is TGTGCCAGCAGCGTAGGGGGGACTAGCGAATACGAGCAGTACTTC.

This clone was counted between two and nine times. This rearrangement joins TRBV2 to TRBJ1-2, with D perhaps TRBD1 (5 bases). This CDR3 is 14 amino acids long. Trimming stripped 3 bases from V and 7 bases from J, with 15 bases between. In germline, CDR1 is SNHLY, CDR2 FYNNEI. The CDR3 nucleotides are TGTGCCAGCAGTGACCAGGGCTGGCGGGGTGGCTACACCTTC. Translating it yields CASSDQGWRGGYTF.

V gene TRBV9 combines with J gene TRBJ2-1, with 8 bases fitting TRBD2. CDR1 and CDR2 from the germline V gene are SGDLS and YYNGEE. The CDR3 has 15 residues. Trimming cost V 2 bases and J 6 bases; bases outside gene matches: 7. The CDR3 DNA follows: TGTGCCAGCAGCGTCAGCGGGAGAATCTTCAATGAGCAGTTCTTC. Amino acids: CASSVSGRIFNEQFF.

This chain connects TRBV6-4 to TRBJ2-3; 7 nucleotides align to TRBD2. The trim removed 3 bases at V and 2 bases at J, leaving 8 bases unmatched. CDR3 size: 16 residues. Germline CDR1 and CDR2: MRHNA and SNTAGT. DNA of the CDR3: TGTGCCAGCAGTGAGTCGGCGGGAGATTCCACAGATACGCAGTATTTT. Encoded protein: CASSESAGDSTDTQYF.

V and J are TRBV7-6 and TRBJ2-7; 10 bases line up with TRBD1. The CDR3 has 15 residues. Germline V gives CDR1 SGHVS, CDR2 FNYEAQ. Unmatched junction bases numbered 6, after V lost 4 bases and J lost 3 bases. The CDR3 here is CASSSGTGVIYEQYF. The CDR3 DNA is TGTGCCAGCAGCTCTGGGACAGGGGTAATCTACGAGCAGTACTTC.

The genes are TRBV5-5 and TRBJ1-1; TRBD1 matches 7 bases. V lost 1 base and J lost 0; bases outside the gene matches: 6. Germline values: CDR1 SGHKS, CDR2 YYEKEE (reference sequence). The CDR3 has 16 residues. DNA for the CDR3: TGTGCCAGCAGCTTGCACGACAGGGTTATGAACACTGAAGCTTTCTTT. This gives the protein CASSLHDRVMNTEAFF.

V is TRBV4-1 and J is TRBJ1-2, with D tentatively TRBD1 (6 bases). Germline V gene data show CDR1 as MGHRA and CDR2 as YSYEKL. This CDR3 region has 17 residues. Deletions cut 3 bases from V and 1 base from J, with 18 bases between. The CDR3 region is CASSQTTETGHNYGYTF. CDR3 nucleotide sequence: TGCGCCAGCAGCCAGACCACTGAGACAGGTCATAACTATGGCTACACCTTC.

The CDR3 sequence: CASSPIDRGTAEAFF. The CDR3 DNA reads TGTGCCAGCAGCCCGATAGACAGGGGGACAGCTGAAGCTTTCTTT. The chain uses TRBV7-2 and TRBJ1-1; 9 bases align to TRBD1. V dropped 5 bases and J dropped 6; count of bases not matched to a gene: 10. This CDR3 is built from 15 residues. Germline V gene lookup returns CDR1 SGHTA and CDR2 FQGNSA.

The rearrangement uses TRBV7-2 and TRBJ2-1; 10 bases map to TRBD2. Germline V gene sequence: CDR1 SGHTA, CDR2 FQGNSA. The CDR3 has 15 residues. With 3 bases clipped from V and 2 bases from J, the junction kept 1 base outside the gene matches. This CDR3 is CASSFGLAAYNEQFF. CDR3 bases: TGTGCCAGCAGCTTCGGACTAGCGGCCTACAATGAGCAGTTCTTC.

The chain joins TRBV5-5 to TRBJ1-2, with a possible D match to TRBD1 (5 bases). V gave up 4 bases and J gave up 6 bases, with 16 bases separating them. The germline CDR1 and CDR2 sequences are SGHKS and YYEKEE (reference sequence). This CDR3 region has 14 residues. Written as DNA, the CDR3 is TGTGCCAGCAGCCGGGGACCGATGTCTGATGGCTACACCTTC. Protein sequence: CASSRGPMSDGYTF.

This clone came up many times. The chain uses TRBV11-3 and TRBJ2-2, with TRBD2 identical over 8 bases. CDR1 and CDR2 from the germline V gene are SGHNT and YENEEA. This CDR3 contains 15 residues. V was clipped by 4 bases and J by 6 bases; unmatched bases: 7. CDR3 in DNA: TGTGCCAGCAGCTCACCAGCGGGAGCACCCGGGGAGCTGTTTTTT. This codes for CASSSPAGAPGELFF.

The chain is built from TRBV6-2 or TRBV6-3 and TRBJ2-5; TRBD1 aligns across 8 bases. Losses at the gene ends were 4 bases for V and 5 bases for J; bases not matched to a gene: 6. The CDR3 runs 14 residues. Germline lookup yields CDR1 MNHEY and CDR2 SVGEGT. The CDR3 protein is CASSSGQGRETQYF. Written as DNA, the CDR3 is TGTGCCAGCAGTTCAGGACAGGGAAGGGAGACCCAGTACTTC.

The chain links TRBV2 to TRBJ2-5; maybe TRBD2 (5 bases). Germline V lookup: CDR1 SNHLY, CDR2 FYNNEI. The CDR3 runs to 11 residues. With 6 bases removed from V and 10 bases from J, the gap between germline ends came to 12 bases. This chain's CDR3 is CASRSGEVQYF. CDR3 nucleotide sequence: TGTGCCAGCAGGAGCGGAGAGGTCCAGTACTTC. Combining the CDR3 with reference TRBV2 and TRBJ2-5 gives the whole variable domain EPEVTQTPSHQVTQMGQEVILRCVPISNHLYFYWYRQILGQKVEFLVSFYNNEISEKSEIFDDQFSVERPDGSNFTLKIRSTKLEDSAMYFCASRSGEVQYFGPGTRLLVL.

CDR3 bases: TGTGCCAGCTCCCCCCCTCACCGGCCTTTAGGAGGAAACACCATATATTTT. It encodes CASSPPHRPLGGNTIYF. The gene calls are TRBV18 and TRBJ1-3; no clear D gene. The CDR3 spans 17 residues. CDR1 and CDR2 (germline): KGHSH, LQKENI. V was cut by 6 bases and J by 4 bases, with 22 bases left in between.

CDR3 region: CATSSSGTVDEQFF. For the CDR3, the DNA is TGTGCCACCAGTTCTAGCGGGACGGTGGATGAGCAGTTCTTC. This chain uses TRBV24-1 with TRBJ2-1; TRBD2 agrees at 9 bases. The CDR3 loop spans 14 amino acids. In germline, CDR1 is KGHDR, CDR2 SFDVKD. Trimming took 6 bases from V and 8 from J; bases not matched to a gene: 7.

This chain uses TRBV6-4 with TRBJ1-1; D is unresolved. The CDR3 loop spans 12 amino acids. CDR1 MRHNA and CDR2 SNTAGT come from the germline V gene. This CDR3 reads CARRPDLTEAFF. As DNA, the CDR3 is TGTGCTAGACGTCCAGACTTAACTGAAGCTTTCTTT.

The chain has TRBV7-2 and TRBJ2-7; D might be TRBD2 (6 bases). There are 16 residues in the CDR3. Germline CDR1 is SGHTA and CDR2 is FQGNSA. V gave up 5 bases and J gave up 4 bases, with 21 bases separating them. The CDR3 sequence: CASSLNSGSRPYEQYF. The DNA of the CDR3 is TGTGCCAGCAGCCTGAATAGCGGCAGCAGACCTTACGAGCAGTACTTC.

This chain connects TRBV29-1 to TRBJ1-1, with a tentative D call TRBD1 (6 bases). The germline V and J ends were trimmed by 6 bases and 0 bases, with 14 bases remaining between them. From germline, CDR1 is SQVTM and CDR2 ANQGSEA. This CDR3 has 14 residues. CDR3 sequence: CSVPRTAMNTEAFF. The DNA for the CDR3 is TGCAGCGTGCCGCGGACAGCCATGAACACTGAAGCTTTCTTT. Full variable domain (remainder filled in from reference TRBV29-1 and TRBJ1-1): SAVISQKPSRDICQRGTSLTIQCQVDSQVTMMFWYRQQPGQSLTLIATANQGSEATYESGFVIDKFPISRPNLTFSTLTVSNMSPEDSSIYLCSVPRTAMNTEAFFGQGTRLTVV.

This clone was observed a few times. The chain couples TRBV14 to TRBJ2-5, with D unclear. The germline V and J ends were trimmed by 1 base and 0 bases, with 6 bases remaining between them. The CDR3 has 14 amino acids. The germline gives CDR1 SGHDN, CDR2 FVKESK. This chain's CDR3 is CASSQGRYQETQYF. In DNA, the CDR3 is TGTGCCAGCAGCCAAGGCAGGTACCAAGAGACCCAGTACTTC.

This chain connects TRBV2 to TRBJ2-7; D is uncertain. Germline V gene sequence: CDR1 SNHLY, CDR2 FYNNEI. V was clipped by 7 bases and J by 3 bases, with 19 bases between them. The CDR3 has 15 residues. The CDR3 reads CASTVMAEKDYEQYF. The CDR3 bases are TGTGCCAGCACAGTAATGGCAGAGAAGGACTACGAGCAGTACTTC. Full variable domain (remainder filled in from reference TRBV2 and TRBJ2-7): EPEVTQTPSHQVTQMGQEVILRCVPISNHLYFYWYRQILGQKVEFLVSFYNNEISEKSEIFDDQFSVERPDGSNFTLKIRSTKLEDSAMYFCASTVMAEKDYEQYFGPGTRLTVT.

The chain links TRBV30 to TRBJ2-1; D call uncertain. Trimming left V 5 bases short and J 3 bases short, with 11 bases between. From germline, CDR1 is GTSNPN and CDR2 SVGIG (reference sequence). The CDR3 covers 13 residues. This CDR3 reads CAWGRGLYNEQFF. The DNA for the CDR3 is TGTGCCTGGGGGCGAGGCCTCTACAATGAGCAGTTCTTC. Using reference TRBV30 and TRBJ2-1 for the parts outside the CDR3, the full variable domain is SQTIHQWPATLVQPVGSPLSLECTVEGTSNPNLYWYRQAAGRGLQLLFYSVGIGQISSEVPQNLSASRPQDRQFILSSKKLLLSDSGFYLCAWGRGLYNEQFFGPGTRLTVL.

V usage is TRBV25-1 and J usage is TRBJ1-4; no reliable D call. Germline V gives CDR1 MGHDK, CDR2 SYGVNS. This CDR3 has 14 amino acids. V lost 5 bases to trimming and J lost 5 bases, with 12 bases between them. The CDR3 DNA is TGTGCCAGCAGTAAGACGGCCATGAATGAAAAACTGTTTTTT. This codes for CASSKTAMNEKLFF.

This clone has just one count. This chain uses TRBV4-3 with TRBJ2-3, with no clear D. The germline V gene has CDR1 LGHNA and CDR2 YSLEER. V was pared by 1 base and J by 4 bases, with 15 bases between. CDR3 length: 16 residues. The CDR3 reads CASSQAGPRSADTQYF. The DNA of the CDR3 is TGCGCCAGCAGCCAAGCCGGGCCCAGGTCCGCAGATACGCAGTATTTT.

The chain has TRBV5-1 and TRBJ1-1; a weak D match, TRBD1 (5 bases). Germline V gives CDR1 SGHRS, CDR2 YFSETQ. The CDR3 consists of 15 residues. V was clipped by 3 bases and J by 1 base, with 13 bases between them. In DNA form, the CDR3 reads TGCGCCAGCAGCTCCGACAGAAAAAGGAACACTGAAGCTTTCTTT. It yields the protein CASSSDRKRNTEAFF.